These 5 T cell receptor beta chains originate from one sample sequenced in a study of Graves' ophthalmopathy and Graves' hyperthyroidism. Amplification of the TCR beta CDR3 regions used RNA transcripts (as template). Scientists carried out first-round RT-PCR using HTBI primers and then a second-round multiplex PCR. TCRdb analysed the multiplex PCR reads with MiXCR anew, one entry per CDR3 protein. Of around 470,000 distinct CDR3 sequences in the sample, 13% to 15% are singletons; the top ten hold about 10%. Sequencing was done on a sample of blood. These receptors all stem from a woman aged 25-40 years with Graves' ophthalmopathy.

The V and J genes are TRBV28 and TRBJ1-2; D ambiguous. Germline values: CDR1 MDHEN, CDR2 SYDVKM. The CDR3 covers 12 residues. With 2 bases removed from V and 13 bases from J, the gap between germline ends came to 14 bases. The CDR3 DNA is TGTGCCAGCAGTTTAGTCTCCGTCCAGGCCACCTTC. Translation gives CASSLVSVQATF.

At least ten counts were recorded for this clonotype. J is TRBJ1-2 and V is TRBV11-1, with unresolved D. Germline CDR1 SGHAT, CDR2 FQDESV (reference sequence). V was pared by 2 bases and J by 8 bases, with 15 bases between. The CDR3 is 14 residues long. CDR3 nucleotides: TGTGCCAGCAGCTTAATGTCGGCAGACTCCGGCTACACCTTC. It codes for CASSLMSADSGYTF.

In its sample, this clonotype was seen a few times. This chain connects TRBV7-9 to TRBJ2-2, with TRBD2 matching 7 bases. The CDR3 sequence is 15 residues long. The germline V gene has CDR1 SEHNR and CDR2 FQNEAQ (reference sequence). V shed 3 bases, J shed 3 bases, and the junction held 4 bases outside the gene matches. The CDR3 DNA follows: TGTGCCAGCAGCTTTAACGGGGGGTACACCGGGGAGCTGTTTTTT. Its translation: CASSFNGGYTGELFF.

In its sample, this clonotype was seen many times. The rearrangement joins TRBV28 to TRBJ1-2, with a tentative D call TRBD1 (5 bases). Germline V gene sequence: CDR1 MDHEN, CDR2 SYDVKM. Deletions cut 6 bases from V and 7 bases from J, with 18 bases between. There are 14 residues in the CDR3. CDR3 protein: CASSPPRQYAGYTF. DNA for the CDR3: TGTGCCAGCAGCCCACCCCGACAGTATGCTGGCTACACCTTC.

The CDR3 sequence is CASSDRLNTGELFF. Written as DNA, the CDR3 is TGTGCCAGCAGCGACCGACTGAACACCGGGGAGCTGTTTTTT. The rearrangement joins TRBV11-2 to TRBJ2-2, with unresolved D. The CDR3 consists of 14 residues. The V gene's germline CDR1 is SGHAT and CDR2 FQNNGV. V dropped 5 bases and J dropped 1 base, with 8 bases sitting between them. Together with reference TRBV11-2 and TRBJ2-2, the CDR3 gives the full variable domain: EAGVAQSPRYKIIEKRQSVAFWCNPISGHATLYWYQQILGQGPKLLIQFQNNGVVDDSQLPKDRFSAERLKGVDSTLKIQPAKLEDSAVYLCASSDRLNTGELFFGEGSRLTVL.